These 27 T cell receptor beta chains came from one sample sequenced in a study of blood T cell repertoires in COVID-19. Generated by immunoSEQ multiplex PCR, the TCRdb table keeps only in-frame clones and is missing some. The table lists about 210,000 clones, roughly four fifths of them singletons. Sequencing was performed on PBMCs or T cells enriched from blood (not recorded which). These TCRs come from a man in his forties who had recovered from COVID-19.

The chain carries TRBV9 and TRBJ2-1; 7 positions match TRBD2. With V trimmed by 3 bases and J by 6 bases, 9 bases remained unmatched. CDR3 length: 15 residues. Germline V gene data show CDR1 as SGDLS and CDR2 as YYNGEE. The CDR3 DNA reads TGTGCCAGCAGCGACGGCGGGAGCGTCGGCAATGAGCAGTTCTTC. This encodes CASSDGGSVGNEQFF.

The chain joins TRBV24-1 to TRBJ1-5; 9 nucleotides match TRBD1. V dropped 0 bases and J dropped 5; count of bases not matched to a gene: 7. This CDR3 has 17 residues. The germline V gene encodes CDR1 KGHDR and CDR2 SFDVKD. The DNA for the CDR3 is TGTGCCACCAGTGATTTGGGGGACAGGGTAAAAGATCAGCCCCAGCATTTT. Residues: CATSDLGDRVKDQPQHF.

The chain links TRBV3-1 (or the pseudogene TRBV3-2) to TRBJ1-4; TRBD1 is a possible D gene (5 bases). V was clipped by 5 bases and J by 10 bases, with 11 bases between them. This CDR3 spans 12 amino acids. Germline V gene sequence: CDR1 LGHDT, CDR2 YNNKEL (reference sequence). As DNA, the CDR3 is TGTGCCAGCAGCTGGGGGGTGGGAAAACTGTTTTTT. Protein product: CASSWGVGKLFF.

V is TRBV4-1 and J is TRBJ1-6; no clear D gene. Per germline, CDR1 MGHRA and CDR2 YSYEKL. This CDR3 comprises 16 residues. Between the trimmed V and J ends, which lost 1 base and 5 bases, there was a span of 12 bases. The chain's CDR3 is CASSQGYDKNNSPLHF. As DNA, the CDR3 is TGCGCCAGCAGCCAAGGCTATGACAAGAATAATTCACCCCTCCACTTT.

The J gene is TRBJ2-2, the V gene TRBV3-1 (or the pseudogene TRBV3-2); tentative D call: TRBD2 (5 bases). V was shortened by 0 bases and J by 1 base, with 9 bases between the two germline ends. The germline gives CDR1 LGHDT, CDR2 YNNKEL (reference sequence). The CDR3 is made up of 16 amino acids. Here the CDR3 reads CASSQEPSGNTGELFF. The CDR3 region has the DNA TGTGCCAGCAGCCAAGAGCCCAGCGGGAACACCGGGGAGCTGTTTTTT.

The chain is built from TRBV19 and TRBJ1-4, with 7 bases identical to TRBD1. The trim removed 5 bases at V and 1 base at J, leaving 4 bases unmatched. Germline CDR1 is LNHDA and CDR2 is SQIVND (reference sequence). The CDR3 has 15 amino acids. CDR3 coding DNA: TGTGCCAGTAGTGTTACAGGGGAAACTAATGAAAAACTGTTTTTT. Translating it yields CASSVTGETNEKLFF.

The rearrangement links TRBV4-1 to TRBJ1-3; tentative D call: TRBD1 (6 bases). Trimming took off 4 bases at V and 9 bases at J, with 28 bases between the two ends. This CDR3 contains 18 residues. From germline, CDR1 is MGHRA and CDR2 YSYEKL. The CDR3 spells CASSRGPRDISPGSTIYF. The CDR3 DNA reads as TGCGCCAGCAGCCGCGGACCACGGGACATTTCACCAGGGAGCACCATATATTTT.

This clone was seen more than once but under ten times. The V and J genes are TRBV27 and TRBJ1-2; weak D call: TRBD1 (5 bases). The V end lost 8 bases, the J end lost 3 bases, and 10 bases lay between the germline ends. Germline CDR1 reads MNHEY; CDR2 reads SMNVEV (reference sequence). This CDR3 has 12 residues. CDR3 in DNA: TGTGCCAGCGGGGGGATGGACTATGGCTACACCTTC. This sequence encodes CASGGMDYGYTF.

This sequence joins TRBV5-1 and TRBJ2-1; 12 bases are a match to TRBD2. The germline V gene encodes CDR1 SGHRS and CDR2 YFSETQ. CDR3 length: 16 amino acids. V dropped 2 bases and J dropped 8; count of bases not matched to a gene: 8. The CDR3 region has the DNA TGCGCCAGCAGCTTTAAGACTAGCGGGAGTAGGGATGAGCAGTTCTTC. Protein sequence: CASSFKTSGSRDEQFF.

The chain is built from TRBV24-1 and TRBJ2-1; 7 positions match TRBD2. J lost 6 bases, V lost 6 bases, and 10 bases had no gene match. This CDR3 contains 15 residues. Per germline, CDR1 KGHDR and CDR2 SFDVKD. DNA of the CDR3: TGTGCCACCAGTCGGCGGGCTAGCGGTAGCAATGAGCAGTTCTTC. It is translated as CATSRRASGSNEQFF.

The DNA of the CDR3 is TGTGCCAGCAGCTTCGTAGCGGCACCCAACTATGGCTACACCTTC. It encodes CASSFVAAPNYGYTF. The rearrangement joins TRBV7-9 to TRBJ1-2; D remains unclear. CDR3 size: 15 residues. The V end was cut by 3 bases, the J end by 2 bases, with 13 bases between. Germline V gives CDR1 SEHNR, CDR2 FQNEAQ (reference sequence).

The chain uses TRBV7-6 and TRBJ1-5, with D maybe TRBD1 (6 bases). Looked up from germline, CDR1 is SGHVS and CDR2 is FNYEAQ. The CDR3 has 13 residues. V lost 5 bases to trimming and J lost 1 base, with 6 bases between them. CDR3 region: CASSRGSNQPQHF. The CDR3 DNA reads TGTGCCAGCAGCAGGGGGAGCAATCAGCCCCAGCATTTT.

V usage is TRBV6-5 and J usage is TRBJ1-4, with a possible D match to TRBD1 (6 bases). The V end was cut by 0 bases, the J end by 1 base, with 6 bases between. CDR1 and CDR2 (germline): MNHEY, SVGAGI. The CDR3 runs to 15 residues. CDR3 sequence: CASSYSGGTNEKLFF. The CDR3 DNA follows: TGTGCCAGCAGTTACTCAGGGGGAACTAATGAAAAACTGTTTTTT.

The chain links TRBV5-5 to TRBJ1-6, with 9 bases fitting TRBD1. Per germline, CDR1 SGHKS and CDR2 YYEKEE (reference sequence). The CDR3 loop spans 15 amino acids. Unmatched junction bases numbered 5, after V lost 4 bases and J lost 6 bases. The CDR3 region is CASSLTGGSNSPLHF. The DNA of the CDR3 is TGTGCCAGCAGCCTGACAGGGGGGAGTAATTCACCCCTCCACTTT.

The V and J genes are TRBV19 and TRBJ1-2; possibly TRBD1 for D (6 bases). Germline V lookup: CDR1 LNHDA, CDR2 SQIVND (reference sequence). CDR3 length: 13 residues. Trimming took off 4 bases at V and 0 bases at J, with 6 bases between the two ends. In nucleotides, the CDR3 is TGTGCCAGTAGTAGGACAGCTAACTATGGCTACACCTTC. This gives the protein CASSRTANYGYTF.

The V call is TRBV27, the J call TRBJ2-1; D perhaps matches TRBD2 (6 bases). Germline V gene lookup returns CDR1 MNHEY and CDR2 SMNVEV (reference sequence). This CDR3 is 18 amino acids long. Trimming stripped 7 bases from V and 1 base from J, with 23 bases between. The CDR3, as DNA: TGTGCCAGCATCAAAGGTGGCCGGCTAGCGCAATCCTACAATGAGCAGTTCTTC. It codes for CASIKGGRLAQSYNEQFF.

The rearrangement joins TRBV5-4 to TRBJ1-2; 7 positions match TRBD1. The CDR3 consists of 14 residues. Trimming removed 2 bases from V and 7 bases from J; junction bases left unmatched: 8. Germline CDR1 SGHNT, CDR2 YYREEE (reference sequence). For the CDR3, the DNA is TGTGCCAGCAGCTTTAAAGGGGGCGCGTCTGGCTACACCTTC. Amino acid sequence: CASSFKGGASGYTF.

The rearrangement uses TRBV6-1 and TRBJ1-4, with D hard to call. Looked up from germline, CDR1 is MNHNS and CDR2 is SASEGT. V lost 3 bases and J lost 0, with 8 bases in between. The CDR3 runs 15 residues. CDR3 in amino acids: CASSDWPATNEKLFF. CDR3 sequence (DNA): TGTGCCAGCAGTGATTGGCCTGCAACTAATGAAAAACTGTTTTTT.

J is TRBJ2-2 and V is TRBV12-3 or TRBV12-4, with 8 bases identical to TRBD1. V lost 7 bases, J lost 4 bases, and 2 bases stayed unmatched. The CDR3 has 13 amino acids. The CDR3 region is CASNTGGTGELFF. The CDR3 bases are TGTGCCAGCAACACAGGGGGCACCGGGGAGCTGTTTTTT.

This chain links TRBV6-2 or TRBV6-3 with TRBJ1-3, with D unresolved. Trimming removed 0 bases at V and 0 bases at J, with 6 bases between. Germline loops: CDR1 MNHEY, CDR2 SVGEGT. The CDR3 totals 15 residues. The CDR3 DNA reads TGTGCCAGCAGTTACTCGGCCGTCTCTGGAAACACCATATATTTT. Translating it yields CASSYSAVSGNTIYF.

The CDR3 spells CASSLDTGGGYGYTF. The CDR3 DNA is TGTGCCAGCAGCTTAGATACAGGGGGCGGCTATGGCTACACCTTC. The V gene is TRBV7-2, the J gene TRBJ1-2; 9 bases agree with TRBD1. The V gene's germline CDR1 is SGHTA and CDR2 FQGNSA. V gave up 1 base and J gave up 4 bases; unmatched junction bases: 4. The CDR3 length is 15 residues.

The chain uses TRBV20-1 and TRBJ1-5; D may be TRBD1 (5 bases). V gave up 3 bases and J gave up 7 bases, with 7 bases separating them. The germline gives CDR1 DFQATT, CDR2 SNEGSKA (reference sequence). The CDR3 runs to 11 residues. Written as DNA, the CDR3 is TGCAGTGCTAGTAGGGGACAGCCCCAGCATTTT. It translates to CSASRGQPQHF.

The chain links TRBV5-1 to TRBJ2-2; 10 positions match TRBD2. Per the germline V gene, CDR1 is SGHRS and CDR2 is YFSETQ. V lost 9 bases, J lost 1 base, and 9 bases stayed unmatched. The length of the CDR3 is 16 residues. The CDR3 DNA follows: TGCGCCACCGCCGGGACTAGCGTTCAGAACACCGGGGAGCTGTTTTTT. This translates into CATAGTSVQNTGELFF.

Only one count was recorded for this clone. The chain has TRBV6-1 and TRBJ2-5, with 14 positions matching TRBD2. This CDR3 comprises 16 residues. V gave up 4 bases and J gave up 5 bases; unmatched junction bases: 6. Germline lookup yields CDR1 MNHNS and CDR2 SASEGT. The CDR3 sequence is CASSGQTSGRGETQYF. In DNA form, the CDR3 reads TGTGCCAGCAGTGGCCAGACTAGCGGGAGGGGGGAGACCCAGTACTTC.

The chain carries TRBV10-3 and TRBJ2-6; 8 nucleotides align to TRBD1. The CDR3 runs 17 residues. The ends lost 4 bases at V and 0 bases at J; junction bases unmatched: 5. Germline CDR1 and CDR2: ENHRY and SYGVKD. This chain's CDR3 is CAISATGTGSGANVLTF. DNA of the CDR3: TGTGCCATCAGTGCGACCGGGACAGGCTCTGGGGCCAACGTCCTGACTTTC.

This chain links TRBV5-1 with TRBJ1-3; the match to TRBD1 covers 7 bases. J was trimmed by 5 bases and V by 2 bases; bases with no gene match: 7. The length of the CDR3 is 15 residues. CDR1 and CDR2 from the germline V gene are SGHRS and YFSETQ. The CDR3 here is CASSFSGQVRNTIYF. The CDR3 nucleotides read TGCGCCAGCAGCTTCTCTGGACAGGTCCGAAACACCATATATTTT.

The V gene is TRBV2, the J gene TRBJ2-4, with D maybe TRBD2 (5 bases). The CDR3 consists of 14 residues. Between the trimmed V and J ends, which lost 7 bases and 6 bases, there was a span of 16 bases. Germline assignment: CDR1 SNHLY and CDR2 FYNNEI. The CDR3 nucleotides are TGTGCCAGCACATTCGCCGGGGTCAGAAACATTCAGTACTTC. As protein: CASTFAGVRNIQYF.